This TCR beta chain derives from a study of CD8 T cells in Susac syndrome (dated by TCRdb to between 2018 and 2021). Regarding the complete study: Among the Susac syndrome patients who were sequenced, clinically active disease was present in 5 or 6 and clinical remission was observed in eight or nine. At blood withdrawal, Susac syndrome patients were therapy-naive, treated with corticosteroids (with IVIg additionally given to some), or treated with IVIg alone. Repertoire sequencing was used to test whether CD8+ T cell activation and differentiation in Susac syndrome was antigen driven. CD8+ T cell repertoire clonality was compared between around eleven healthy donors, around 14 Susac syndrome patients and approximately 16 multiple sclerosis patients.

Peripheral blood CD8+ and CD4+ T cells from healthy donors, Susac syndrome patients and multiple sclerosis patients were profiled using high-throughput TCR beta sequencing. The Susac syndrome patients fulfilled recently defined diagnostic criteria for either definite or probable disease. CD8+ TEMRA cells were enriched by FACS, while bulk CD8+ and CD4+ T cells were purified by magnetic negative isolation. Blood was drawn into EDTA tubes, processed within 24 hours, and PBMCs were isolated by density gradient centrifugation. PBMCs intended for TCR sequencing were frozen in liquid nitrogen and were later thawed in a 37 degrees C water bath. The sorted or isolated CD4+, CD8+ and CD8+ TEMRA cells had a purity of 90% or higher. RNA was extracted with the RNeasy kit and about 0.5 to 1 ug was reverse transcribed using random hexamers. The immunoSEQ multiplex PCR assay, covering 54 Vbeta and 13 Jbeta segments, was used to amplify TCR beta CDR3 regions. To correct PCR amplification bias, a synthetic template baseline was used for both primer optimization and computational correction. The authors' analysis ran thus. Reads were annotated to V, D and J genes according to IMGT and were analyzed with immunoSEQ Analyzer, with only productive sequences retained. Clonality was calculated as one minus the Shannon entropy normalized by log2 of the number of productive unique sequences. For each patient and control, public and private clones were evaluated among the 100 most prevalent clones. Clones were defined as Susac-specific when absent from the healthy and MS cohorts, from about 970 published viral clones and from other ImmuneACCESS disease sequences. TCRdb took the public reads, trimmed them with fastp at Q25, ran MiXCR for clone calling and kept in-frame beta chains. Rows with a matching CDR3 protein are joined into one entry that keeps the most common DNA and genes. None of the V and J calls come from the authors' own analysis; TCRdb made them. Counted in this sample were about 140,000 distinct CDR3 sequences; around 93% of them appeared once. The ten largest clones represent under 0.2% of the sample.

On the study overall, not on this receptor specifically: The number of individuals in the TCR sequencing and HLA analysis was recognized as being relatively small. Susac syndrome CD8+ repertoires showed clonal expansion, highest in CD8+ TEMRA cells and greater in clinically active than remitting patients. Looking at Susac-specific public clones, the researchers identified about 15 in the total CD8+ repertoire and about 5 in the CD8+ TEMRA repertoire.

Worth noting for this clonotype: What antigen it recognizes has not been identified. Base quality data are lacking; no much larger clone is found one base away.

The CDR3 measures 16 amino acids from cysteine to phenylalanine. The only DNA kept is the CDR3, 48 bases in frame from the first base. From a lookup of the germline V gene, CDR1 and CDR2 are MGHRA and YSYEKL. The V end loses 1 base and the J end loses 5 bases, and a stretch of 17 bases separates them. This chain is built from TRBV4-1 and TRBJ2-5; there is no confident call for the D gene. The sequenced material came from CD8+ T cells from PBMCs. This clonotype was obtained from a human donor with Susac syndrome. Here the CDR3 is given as CASSQVSSRVGETQYF. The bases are TGCGCCAGCAGCCAAGTTTCTTCCCGGGTGGGGGAGACCCAGTACTTC.